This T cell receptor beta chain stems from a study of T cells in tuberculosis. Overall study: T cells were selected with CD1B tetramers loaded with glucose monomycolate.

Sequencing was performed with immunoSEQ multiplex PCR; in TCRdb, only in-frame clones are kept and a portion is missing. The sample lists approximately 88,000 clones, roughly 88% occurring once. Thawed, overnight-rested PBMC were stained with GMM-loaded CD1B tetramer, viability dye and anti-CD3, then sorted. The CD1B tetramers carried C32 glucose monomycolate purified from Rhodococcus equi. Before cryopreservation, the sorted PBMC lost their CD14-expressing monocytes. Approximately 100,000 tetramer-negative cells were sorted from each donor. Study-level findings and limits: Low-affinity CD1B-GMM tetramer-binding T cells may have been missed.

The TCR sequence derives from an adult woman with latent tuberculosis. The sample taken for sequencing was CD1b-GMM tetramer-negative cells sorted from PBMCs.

The CDR3 sequence: CASSSTPLALPSGELFF. The CDR3 DNA reads as TGTGCCAGCAGCTCCACCCCCCTTGCCCTACCTTCCGGGGAGCTGTTTTTT. This chain links TRBV5-8 with TRBJ2-2; D is undetermined. CDR1 SGHTS and CDR2 YDEGEE come from the germline V gene. The CDR3 loop spans 17 amino acids. Trimming cost V 3 bases and J 6 bases, with 21 bases left between them.